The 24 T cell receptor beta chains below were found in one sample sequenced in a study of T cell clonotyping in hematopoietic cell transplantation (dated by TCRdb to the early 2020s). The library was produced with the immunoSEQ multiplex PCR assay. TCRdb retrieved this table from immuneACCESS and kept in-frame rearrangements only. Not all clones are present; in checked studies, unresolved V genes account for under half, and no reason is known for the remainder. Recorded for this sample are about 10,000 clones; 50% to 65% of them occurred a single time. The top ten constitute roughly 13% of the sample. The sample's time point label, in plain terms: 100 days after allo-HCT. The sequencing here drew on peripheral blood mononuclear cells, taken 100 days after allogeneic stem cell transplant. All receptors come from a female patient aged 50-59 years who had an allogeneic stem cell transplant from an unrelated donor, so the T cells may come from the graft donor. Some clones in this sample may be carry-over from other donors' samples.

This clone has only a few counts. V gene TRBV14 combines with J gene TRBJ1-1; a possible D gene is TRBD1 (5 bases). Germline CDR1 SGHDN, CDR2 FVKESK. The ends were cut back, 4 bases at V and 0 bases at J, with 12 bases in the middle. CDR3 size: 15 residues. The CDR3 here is CASSLMGQMNTEAFF. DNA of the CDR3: TGTGCCAGCAGCCTCATGGGGCAGATGAACACTGAAGCTTTCTTT.

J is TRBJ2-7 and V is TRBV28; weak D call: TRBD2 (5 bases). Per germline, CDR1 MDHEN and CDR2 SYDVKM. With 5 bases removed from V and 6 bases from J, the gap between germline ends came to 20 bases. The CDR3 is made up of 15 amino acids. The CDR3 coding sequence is TGTGCCAGCAGTCCTCACAAGGAAGGCGGAGGCGAGCAGTACTTC. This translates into CASSPHKEGGGEQYF.

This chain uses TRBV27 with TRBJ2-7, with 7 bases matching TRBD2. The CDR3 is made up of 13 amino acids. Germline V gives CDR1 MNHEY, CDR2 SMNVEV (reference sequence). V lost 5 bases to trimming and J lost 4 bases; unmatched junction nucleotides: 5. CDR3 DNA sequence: TGTGCCAGCAGTCTGGGACTACCTTACGAGCAGTACTTC. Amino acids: CASSLGLPYEQYF.

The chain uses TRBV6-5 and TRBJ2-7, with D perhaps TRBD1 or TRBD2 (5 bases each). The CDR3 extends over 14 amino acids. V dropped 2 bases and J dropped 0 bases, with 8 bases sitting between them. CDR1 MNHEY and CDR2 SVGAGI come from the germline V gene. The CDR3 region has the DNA TGTGCCAGCAGTTACGGGGACGGCTCCTACGAGCAGTACTTC. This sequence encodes CASSYGDGSYEQYF.

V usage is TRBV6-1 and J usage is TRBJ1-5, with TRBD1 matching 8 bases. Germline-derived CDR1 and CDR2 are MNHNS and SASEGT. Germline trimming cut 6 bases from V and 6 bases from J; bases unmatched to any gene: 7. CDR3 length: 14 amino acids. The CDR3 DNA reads TGTGCCAGCAGCGACAGGGGTTCGGCTCAGCCCCAGCATTTT. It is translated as CASSDRGSAQPQHF.

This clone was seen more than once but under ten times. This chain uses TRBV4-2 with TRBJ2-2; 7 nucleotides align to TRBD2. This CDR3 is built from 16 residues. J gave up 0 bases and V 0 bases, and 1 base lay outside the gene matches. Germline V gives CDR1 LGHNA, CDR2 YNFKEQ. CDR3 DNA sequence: TGTGCCAGCAGCCAAGATGCGGGGGCGAACACCGGGGAGCTGTTTTTT. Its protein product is CASSQDAGANTGELFF.

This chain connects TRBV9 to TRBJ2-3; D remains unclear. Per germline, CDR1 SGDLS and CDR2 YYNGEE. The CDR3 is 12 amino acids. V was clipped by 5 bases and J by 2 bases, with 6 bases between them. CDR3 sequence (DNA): TGTGCCAGCAGTCCAAACACAGATACGCAGTATTTT. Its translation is CASSPNTDTQYF.

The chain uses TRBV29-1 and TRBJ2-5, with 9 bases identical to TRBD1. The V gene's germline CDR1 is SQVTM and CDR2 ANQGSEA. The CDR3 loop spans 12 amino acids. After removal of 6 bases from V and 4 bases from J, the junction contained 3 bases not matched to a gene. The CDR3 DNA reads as TGCAGCGTACGACAGGGGGGAGAGACCCAGTACTTC. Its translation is CSVRQGGETQYF.

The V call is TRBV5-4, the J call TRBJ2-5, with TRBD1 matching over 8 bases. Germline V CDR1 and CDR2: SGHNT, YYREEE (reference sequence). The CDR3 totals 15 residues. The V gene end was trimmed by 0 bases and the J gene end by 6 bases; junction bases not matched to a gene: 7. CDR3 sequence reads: CASSLGDRGLQTQYF. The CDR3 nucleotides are TGTGCCAGCAGCTTGGGCGACAGGGGCCTTCAGACCCAGTACTTC.

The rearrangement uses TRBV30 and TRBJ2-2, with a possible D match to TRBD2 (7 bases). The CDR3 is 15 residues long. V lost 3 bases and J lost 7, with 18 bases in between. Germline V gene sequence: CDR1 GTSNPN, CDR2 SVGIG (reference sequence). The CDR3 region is CAWRGGGNPGGELFF. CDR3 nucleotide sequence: TGTGCCTGGAGGGGAGGGGGAAACCCCGGCGGGGAGCTGTTTTTT. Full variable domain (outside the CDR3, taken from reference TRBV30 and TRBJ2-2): SQTIHQWPATLVQPVGSPLSLECTVEGTSNPNLYWYRQAAGRGLQLLFYSVGIGQISSEVPQNLSASRPQDRQFILSSKKLLLSDSGFYLCAWRGGGNPGGELFFGEGSRLTVL.

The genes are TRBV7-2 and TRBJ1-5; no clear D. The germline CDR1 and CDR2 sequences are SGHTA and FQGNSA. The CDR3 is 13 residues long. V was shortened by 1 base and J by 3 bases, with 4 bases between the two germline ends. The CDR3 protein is CASSLGANQPQHF. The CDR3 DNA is TGTGCCAGCAGCTTAGGAGCCAATCAGCCCCAGCATTTT.

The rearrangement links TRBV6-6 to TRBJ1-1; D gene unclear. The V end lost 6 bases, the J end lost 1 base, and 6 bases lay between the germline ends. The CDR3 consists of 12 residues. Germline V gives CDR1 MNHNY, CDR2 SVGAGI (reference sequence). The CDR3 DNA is TGTGCCAGCAGCTGGGGGAACACTGAAGCTTTCTTT. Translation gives CASSWGNTEAFF.

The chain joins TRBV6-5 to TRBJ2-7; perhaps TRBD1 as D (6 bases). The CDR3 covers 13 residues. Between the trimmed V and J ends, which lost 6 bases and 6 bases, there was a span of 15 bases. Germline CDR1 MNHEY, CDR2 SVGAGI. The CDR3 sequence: CASRTGWVGEQYF. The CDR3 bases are TGTGCCAGCAGGACAGGCTGGGTCGGCGAGCAGTACTTC.

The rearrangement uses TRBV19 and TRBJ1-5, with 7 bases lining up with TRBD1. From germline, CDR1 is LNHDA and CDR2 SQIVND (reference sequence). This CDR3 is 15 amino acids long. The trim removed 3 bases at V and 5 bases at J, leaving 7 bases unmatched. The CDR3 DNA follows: TGTGCCAGTAGTATCGACAGGGTAGAAGATCAGCCCCAGCATTTT. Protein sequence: CASSIDRVEDQPQHF.

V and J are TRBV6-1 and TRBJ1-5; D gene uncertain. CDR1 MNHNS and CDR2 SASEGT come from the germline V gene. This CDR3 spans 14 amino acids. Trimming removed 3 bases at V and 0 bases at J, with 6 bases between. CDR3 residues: CASSDRDSNQPQHF. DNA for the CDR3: TGTGCCAGCAGTGATCGAGATAGCAATCAGCCCCAGCATTTT.

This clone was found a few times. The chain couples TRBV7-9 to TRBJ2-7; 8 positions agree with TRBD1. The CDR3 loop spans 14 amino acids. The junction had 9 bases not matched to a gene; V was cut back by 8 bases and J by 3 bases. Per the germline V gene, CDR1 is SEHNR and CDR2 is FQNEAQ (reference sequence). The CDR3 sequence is CASSEGTGVYEQYF. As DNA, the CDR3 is TGTGCCAGCTCCGAAGGGACAGGTGTCTACGAGCAGTACTTC. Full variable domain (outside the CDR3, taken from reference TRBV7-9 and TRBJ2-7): DTGVSQNPRHKITKRGQNVTFRCDPISEHNRLYWYRQTLGQGPEFLTYFQNEAQLEKSRLLSDRFSAERPKGSFSTLEIQRTEQGDSAMYLCASSEGTGVYEQYFGPGTRLTVT.

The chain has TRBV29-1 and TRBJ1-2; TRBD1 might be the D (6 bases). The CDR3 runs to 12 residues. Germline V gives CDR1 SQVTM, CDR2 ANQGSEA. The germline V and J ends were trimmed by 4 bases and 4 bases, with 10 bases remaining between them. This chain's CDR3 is CSVVTGPYGYTF. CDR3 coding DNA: TGCAGCGTTGTAACAGGGCCCTATGGCTACACCTTC.

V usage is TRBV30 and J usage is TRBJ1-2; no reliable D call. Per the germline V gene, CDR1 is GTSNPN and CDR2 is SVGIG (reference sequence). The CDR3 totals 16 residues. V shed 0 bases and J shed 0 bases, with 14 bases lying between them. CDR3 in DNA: TGTGCCTGGAGTGTGCCTGGCCGGCCCCCTAACTATGGCTACACCTTC. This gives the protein CAWSVPGRPPNYGYTF.

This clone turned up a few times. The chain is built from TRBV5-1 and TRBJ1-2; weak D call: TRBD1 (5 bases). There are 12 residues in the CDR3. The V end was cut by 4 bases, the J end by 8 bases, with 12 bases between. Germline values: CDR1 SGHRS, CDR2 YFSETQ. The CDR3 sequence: CASSTDRSGYTF. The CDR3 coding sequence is TGCGCCAGCAGCACAGACAGATCCGGCTACACCTTC.

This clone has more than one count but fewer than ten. CDR3 amino acids: CASSIEGSSGNTIYF. The DNA of the CDR3 is TGTGCCAGTAGTATAGAAGGGAGCTCTGGAAACACCATATATTTT. V gene TRBV19 combines with J gene TRBJ1-3; D uncertain. The CDR3 runs 15 residues. Trimming took 0 bases from V and 0 from J, leaving 6 bases between them. Germline-derived CDR1 and CDR2 are LNHDA and SQIVND (reference sequence). Full variable domain (remainder filled in from reference TRBV19 and TRBJ1-3): DGGITQSPKYLFRKEGQNVTLSCEQNLNHDAMYWYRQDPGQGLRLIYYSQIVNDFQKGDIAEGYSVSREKKESFPLTVTSAQKNPTAFYLCASSIEGSSGNTIYFGEGSWLTVV.

This CDR3 is CASSPLSGSKLMEQYF. The CDR3 nucleotides are TGTGCCAGCAGTCCCCTGTCAGGGTCCAAATTAATGGAGCAGTACTTC. The chain links TRBV27 to TRBJ2-7, with D possibly being TRBD1 (5 bases). Germline V gene lookup returns CDR1 MNHEY and CDR2 SMNVEV (reference sequence). Trimming removed 5 bases from V and 7 bases from J, with 24 bases in between. This CDR3 is built from 16 residues.

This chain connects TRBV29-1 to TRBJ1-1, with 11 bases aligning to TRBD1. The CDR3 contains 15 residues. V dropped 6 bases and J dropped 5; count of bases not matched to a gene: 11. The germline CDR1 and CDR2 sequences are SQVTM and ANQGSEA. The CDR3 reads CSVAGQGGGLTEAFF. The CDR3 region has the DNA TGCAGCGTCGCGGGACAGGGGGGGGGATTGACTGAAGCTTTCTTT.

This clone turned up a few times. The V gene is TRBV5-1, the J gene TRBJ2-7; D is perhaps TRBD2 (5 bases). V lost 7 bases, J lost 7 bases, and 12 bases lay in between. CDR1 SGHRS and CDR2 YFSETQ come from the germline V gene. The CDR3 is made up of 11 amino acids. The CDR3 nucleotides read TGCGCCAGCTCTACTTCGGGGGAGCAGTACTTC. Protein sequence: CASSTSGEQYF.

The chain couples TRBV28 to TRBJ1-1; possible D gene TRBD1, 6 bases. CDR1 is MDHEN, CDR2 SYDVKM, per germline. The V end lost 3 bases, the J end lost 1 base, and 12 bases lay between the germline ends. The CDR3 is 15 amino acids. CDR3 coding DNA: TGTGCCAGCAGTTTGGCCAGGGGTGAGAACACTGAAGCTTTCTTT. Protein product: CASSLARGENTEAFF.